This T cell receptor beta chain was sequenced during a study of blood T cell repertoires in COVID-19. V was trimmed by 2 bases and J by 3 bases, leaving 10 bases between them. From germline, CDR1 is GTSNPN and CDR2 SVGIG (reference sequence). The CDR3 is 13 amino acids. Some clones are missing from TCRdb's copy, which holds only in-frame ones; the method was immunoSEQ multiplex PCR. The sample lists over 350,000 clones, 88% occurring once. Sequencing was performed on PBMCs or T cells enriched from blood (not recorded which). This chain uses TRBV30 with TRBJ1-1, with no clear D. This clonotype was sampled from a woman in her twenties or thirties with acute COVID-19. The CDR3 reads CAWSYQKYTEAFF. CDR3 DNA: TGTGCCTGGAGTTATCAGAAATACACTGAAGCTTTCTTT.